The present T cell receptor (beta chain) was sequenced within a study of HIV-infected patients and healthy controls. Germline values: CDR1 KGHSH, CDR2 LQKENI. V lost 1 base and J 8 bases, leaving 8 bases between the germline ends. The CDR3 spans 13 residues. At least ten counts were recorded for this clonotype. From the 5' RACE reads, TCRdb called clonotypes with MiXCR, one entry per CDR3 protein. The sample has almost 65,000 distinct CDR3 sequences, around 21% seen once. The clonotype was recovered from a human donor in good health. What was sequenced was CD4+ T cells from blood. This sequence joins TRBV18 and TRBJ1-4; D is unclear. CDR3 coding DNA: TGTGCCAGCTCACCACAAATGGACGAAAAACTGTTTTTT. As protein: CASSPQMDEKLFF.